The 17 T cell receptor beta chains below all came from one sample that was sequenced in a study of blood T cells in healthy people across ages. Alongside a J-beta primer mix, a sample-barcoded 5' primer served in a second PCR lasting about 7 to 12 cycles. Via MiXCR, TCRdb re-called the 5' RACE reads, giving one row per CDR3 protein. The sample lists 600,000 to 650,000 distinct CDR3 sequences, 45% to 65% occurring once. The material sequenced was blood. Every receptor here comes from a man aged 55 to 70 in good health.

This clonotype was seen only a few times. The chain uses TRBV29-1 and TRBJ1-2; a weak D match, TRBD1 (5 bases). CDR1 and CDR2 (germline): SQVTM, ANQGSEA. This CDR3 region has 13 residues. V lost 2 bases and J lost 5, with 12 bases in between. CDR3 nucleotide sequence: TGCAGCGTTGAACGCAGGGACCCATATGGCTACACCTTC. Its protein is CSVERRDPYGYTF.

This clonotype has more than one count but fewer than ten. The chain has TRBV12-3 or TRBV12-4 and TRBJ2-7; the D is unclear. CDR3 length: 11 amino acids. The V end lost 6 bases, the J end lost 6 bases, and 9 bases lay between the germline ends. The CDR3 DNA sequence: TGTGCCAGCAGCCGCCGCCTCGAGCAGTACTTC. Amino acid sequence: CASSRRLEQYF.

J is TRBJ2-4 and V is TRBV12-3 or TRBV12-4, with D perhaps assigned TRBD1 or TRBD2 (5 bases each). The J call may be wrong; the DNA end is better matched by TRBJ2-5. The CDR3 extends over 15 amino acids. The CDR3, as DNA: TGTGCCAGCGGCCACCGGGACGCAGTTGGTGAGACCCAGTACTTC. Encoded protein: CASGHRDAVGETQYF.

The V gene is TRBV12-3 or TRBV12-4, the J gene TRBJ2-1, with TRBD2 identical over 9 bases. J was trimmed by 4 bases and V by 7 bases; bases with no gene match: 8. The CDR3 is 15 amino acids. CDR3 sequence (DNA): TGTGCCAGCATCTCTAGCGGGGTCGGTTACAATGAGCAGTTCTTC. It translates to CASISSGVGYNEQFF.

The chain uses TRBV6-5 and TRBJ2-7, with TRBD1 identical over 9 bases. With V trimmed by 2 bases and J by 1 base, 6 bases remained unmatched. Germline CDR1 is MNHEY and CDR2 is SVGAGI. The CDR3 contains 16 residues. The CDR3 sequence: CASSYHGQGRSYEQYF. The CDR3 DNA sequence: TGTGCCAGCAGTTACCACGGACAGGGGCGTTCCTACGAGCAGTACTTC.

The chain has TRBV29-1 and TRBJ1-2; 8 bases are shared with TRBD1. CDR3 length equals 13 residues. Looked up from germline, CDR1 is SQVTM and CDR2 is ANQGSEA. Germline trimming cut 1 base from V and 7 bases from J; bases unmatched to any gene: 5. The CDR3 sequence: CSVEAAGGSGYTF. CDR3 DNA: TGCAGCGTTGAAGCGGCAGGGGGCAGTGGCTACACCTTC.

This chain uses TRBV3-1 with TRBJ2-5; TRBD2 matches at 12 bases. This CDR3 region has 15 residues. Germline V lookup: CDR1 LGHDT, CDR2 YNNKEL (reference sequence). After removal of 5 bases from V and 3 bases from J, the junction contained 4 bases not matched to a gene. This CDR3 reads CASSVRLAGEETQYF. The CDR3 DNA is TGTGCCAGCAGCGTCAGACTAGCGGGGGAAGAGACCCAGTACTTC.

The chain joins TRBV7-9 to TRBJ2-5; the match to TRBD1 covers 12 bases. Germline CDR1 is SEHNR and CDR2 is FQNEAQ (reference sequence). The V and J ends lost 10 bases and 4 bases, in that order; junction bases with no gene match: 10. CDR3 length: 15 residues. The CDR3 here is CATNSGQGALETQYF. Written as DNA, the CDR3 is TGTGCCACCAACTCGGGACAGGGGGCTTTAGAGACCCAGTACTTC.

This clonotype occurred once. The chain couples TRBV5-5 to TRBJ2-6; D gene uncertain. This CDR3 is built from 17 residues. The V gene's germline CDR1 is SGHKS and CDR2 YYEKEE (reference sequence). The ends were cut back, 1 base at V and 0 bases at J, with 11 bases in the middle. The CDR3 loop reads CASSLNNLGSGANVLTF. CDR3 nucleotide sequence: TGTGCCAGCAGCTTGAATAACTTAGGCTCTGGGGCCAACGTCCTGACTTTC.

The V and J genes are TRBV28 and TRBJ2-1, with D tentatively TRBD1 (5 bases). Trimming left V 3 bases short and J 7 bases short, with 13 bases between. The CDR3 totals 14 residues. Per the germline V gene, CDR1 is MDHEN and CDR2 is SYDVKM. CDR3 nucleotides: TGTGCCAGCAGTTTCCAGGCAGGGTGGAATGAGCAGTTCTTC. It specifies CASSFQAGWNEQFF.

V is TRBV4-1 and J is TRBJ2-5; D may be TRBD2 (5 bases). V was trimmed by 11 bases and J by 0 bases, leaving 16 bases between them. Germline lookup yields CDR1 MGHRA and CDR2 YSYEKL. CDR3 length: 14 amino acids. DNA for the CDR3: TGCGCCCATGCCCTTAGCGAGTACCAAGAGACCCAGTACTTC. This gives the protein CAHALSEYQETQYF.

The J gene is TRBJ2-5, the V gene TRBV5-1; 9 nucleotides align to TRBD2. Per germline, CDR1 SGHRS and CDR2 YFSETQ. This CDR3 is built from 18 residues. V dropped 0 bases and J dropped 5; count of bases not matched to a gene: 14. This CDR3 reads CASSLASSGADPMETQYF. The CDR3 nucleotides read TGCGCCAGCAGCTTGGCGTCTAGCGGGGCGGATCCGATGGAGACCCAGTACTTC.

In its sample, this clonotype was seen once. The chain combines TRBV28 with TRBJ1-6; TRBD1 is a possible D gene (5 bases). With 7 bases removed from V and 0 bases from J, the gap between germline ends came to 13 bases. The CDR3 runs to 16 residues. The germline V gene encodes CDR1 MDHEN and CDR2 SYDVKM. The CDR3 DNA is TGTGCCAGCATGGGGGGACCGAGCTCCTATAATTCACCCCTCCACTTT. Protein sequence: CASMGGPSSYNSPLHF.

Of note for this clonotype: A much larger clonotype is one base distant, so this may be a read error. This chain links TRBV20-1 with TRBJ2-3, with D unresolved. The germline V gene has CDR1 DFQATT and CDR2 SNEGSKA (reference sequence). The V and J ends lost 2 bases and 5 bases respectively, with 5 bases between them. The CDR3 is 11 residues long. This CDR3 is CSARWGDTQYF. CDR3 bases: TGCAGTGCTAGATGGGGAGATACGCAGTATTTT.

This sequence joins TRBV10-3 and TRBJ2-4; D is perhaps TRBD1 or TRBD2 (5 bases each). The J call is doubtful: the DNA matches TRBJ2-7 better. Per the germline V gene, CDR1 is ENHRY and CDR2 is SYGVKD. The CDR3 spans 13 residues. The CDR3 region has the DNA TGTGCCATCGCTAACGGGGACGTCGGCGAGCAGTACTTC. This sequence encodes CAIANGDVGEQYF.

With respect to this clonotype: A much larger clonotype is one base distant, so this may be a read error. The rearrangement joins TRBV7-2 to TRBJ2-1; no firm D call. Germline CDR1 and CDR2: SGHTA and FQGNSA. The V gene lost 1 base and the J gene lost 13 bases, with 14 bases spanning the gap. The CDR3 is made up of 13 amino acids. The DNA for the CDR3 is TGTGCCAGCAGCTTAGGAGCGTTGCAGACCCAGTTCTTC. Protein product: CASSLGALQTQFF.

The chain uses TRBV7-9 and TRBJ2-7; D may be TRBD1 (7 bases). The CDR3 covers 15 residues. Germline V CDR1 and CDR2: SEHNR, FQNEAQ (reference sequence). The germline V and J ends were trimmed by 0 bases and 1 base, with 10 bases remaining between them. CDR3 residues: CASSLAPGGSYEQYF. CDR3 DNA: TGTGCCAGCAGCTTAGCGCCAGGGGGGTCCTACGAGCAGTACTTC. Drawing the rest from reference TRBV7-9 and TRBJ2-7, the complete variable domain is DTGVSQNPRHKITKRGQNVTFRCDPISEHNRLYWYRQTLGQGPEFLTYFQNEAQLEKSRLLSDRFSAERPKGSFSTLEIQRTEQGDSAMYLCASSLAPGGSYEQYFGPGTRLTVT.